The clone carrying this TCR beta chain was counted between two and nine times. Its specificity is unknown. The data are from a study of blood T cells in healthy people across ages. Study conclusions and caveats: Age showed a roughly linear inverse relationship with TCR beta diversity per million T cells. Researchers deemed the diversity estimates from one million T cells underestimates. Naive CD4+ cells and diversity were both higher in long-lived donors than in aged donors.

Researchers report isolating at least 6 million PBMCs per sample. A second PCR of roughly 7 to 11 cycles used a sample-barcoded 5' primer and a J-beta primer mix. Via MiXCR, TCRdb re-called the 5' RACE reads, giving one row per CDR3 protein. The sample yields about 900,000 distinct CDR3 sequences, roughly 48% seen once. This TCR came from a man in his thirties or forties in good health. The source material was blood.

The CDR3 is CASSSHMYEQYF. CDR3 nucleotide sequence: TGTGCCAGCAGCTCCCATATGTACGAGCAGTACTTC. The rearrangement joins TRBV7-9 to TRBJ2-7, with unresolved D. Trimming took off 4 bases at V and 4 bases at J, with 8 bases between the two ends. CDR3 size: 12 residues. The germline V gene has CDR1 SEHNR and CDR2 FQNEAQ (reference sequence).